This TCR beta chain stems from a study of T cells after yellow fever vaccination. Study background: The SMART-Seq v4 Ultra Low Input method served to prepare the low-cell-number fractions.

CDR3 length equals 16 residues. CDR1 and CDR2 (germline): DFQATT, SNEGSKA (reference sequence). The V and J ends lost 3 bases and 0 bases respectively, with 15 bases between them. Study-wide findings and caveats: Repertoires obtained by FACS sorting could include abundant clonotypes that entered as contaminants from the bulk population. Booster samples showed a return of most primary-vaccination clones (around 96% CD4, approximately 90% CD8). Secondary responses were weaker yet peaked faster, day 5 versus 15.

There are many counts of this clonotype. Antigen: not known. MiXCR was run by TCRdb on the 5' RACE reads, yielding one entry per CDR3 protein. This repertoire shows about 220,000 distinct CDR3 sequences, under 3.5% found once; its top ten account for less than 3.5%. This clonotype was sampled from a man aged 18 to 29 who received the YFV17D yellow fever vaccine. The chain carries TRBV20-1 and TRBJ2-1; the D gene is possibly TRBD2 (7 bases). Here the sequenced sample was CD4+ T cells sorted from PBMCs, taken 10 days after the yellow fever booster vaccination. The CDR3 nucleotides read TGCAGTGCTAGGTGGCTAGCGGACAGCTCCTACAATGAGCAGTTCTTC. Protein product: CSARWLADSSYNEQFF.